The clone carrying this TCR beta chain was counted ten times or more. TCRdb redid the calling of the PCR reads with MiXCR, one entry per CDR3 protein. The table lists 8,500 to 14,000 distinct CDR3 sequences, 22% of them singletons, with 8% to 9% in the top ten. This sample was taken from a study of immune characterization of retroperitoneal liposarcoma. Sequenced sample: blood. The sequence came from a female donor with retroperitoneal liposarcoma.

The CDR3 is CASSERTYEQYF. In nucleotides, the CDR3 is TGTGCCAGCAGTGAAAGGACCTACGAGCAGTACTTC. The chain joins TRBV6-1 to TRBJ2-5; D is undetermined. The DNA end favors TRBJ2-7, so the J call may be wrong. CDR1 is MNHNS and CDR2 is SASEGT in the germline V gene. CDR3 length: 12 residues.